This passage covers 23 T cell receptor beta chains from one sample sequenced in a study of blood T cell repertoires in COVID-19. Assay: immunoSEQ multiplex PCR; the TCRdb copy retains only in-frame clones and omits some. The sample includes more than 70,000 clones, 85% seen only once; the top ten take 3.8%. Sequencing was carried out using peripheral blood. All receptors derive from a man aged 55 to 70 with acute or convalescent COVID-19.

J is TRBJ2-3 and V is TRBV10-3; TRBD2 aligns across 14 bases. There are 16 residues in the CDR3. Germline trimming cut 8 bases from V and 5 bases from J; bases unmatched to any gene: 9. The germline CDR1 and CDR2 sequences are ENHRY and SYGVKD. The CDR3 sequence is CAIQSGTSGRGDTQYF. The CDR3, as DNA: TGTGCCATCCAGTCCGGGACTAGCGGGAGAGGAGATACGCAGTATTTT.

The chain joins TRBV7-2 to TRBJ2-7; D is ambiguous. The CDR3 is 12 residues long. V shed 5 bases and J shed 2 bases, with 7 bases lying between them. In germline, CDR1 is SGHTA, CDR2 FQGNSA. CDR3 region: CASSPSTYEQYF. The CDR3 DNA is TGTGCCAGCAGCCCTTCTACCTACGAGCAGTACTTC.

The V call is TRBV6-5, the J call TRBJ2-1, with a tentative D call TRBD2 (7 bases). This CDR3 has 14 amino acids. Germline V gene sequence: CDR1 MNHEY, CDR2 SVGAGI. V was cut by 7 bases and J by 6 bases, with 16 bases left in between. DNA of the CDR3: TGTGCCAGCACGTTATGGCGGGGGCCCAATGAGCAGTTCTTC. Encoded protein: CASTLWRGPNEQFF.

This clone is a singleton in its sample. V is TRBV5-1 and J is TRBJ2-7; maybe TRBD1 (5 bases). The CDR3 length is 16 residues. Between the trimmed V and J ends, which lost 0 bases and 1 base, there was a span of 14 bases. Per germline, CDR1 SGHRS and CDR2 YFSETQ. CDR3 coding DNA: TGCGCCAGCAGCTTGGTGAAGACAGCACTTTCCTACGAGCAGTACTTC. It yields the protein CASSLVKTALSYEQYF. The full variable domain, with the rest looked up from reference TRBV5-1 and TRBJ2-7, is KAGVTQTPRYLIKTRGQQVTLSCSPISGHRSVSWYQQTPGQGLQFLFEYFSETQRNKGNFPGRFSGRQFSNSRSEMNVSTLELGDSALYLCASSLVKTALSYEQYFGPGTRLTVT.

The V and J genes are TRBV4-2 and TRBJ2-7, with D maybe TRBD2 (6 bases). The CDR3 loop spans 13 amino acids. CDR1 and CDR2 from the germline V gene are LGHNA and YNFKEQ. V was cut by 4 bases and J by 5 bases, with 12 bases left in between. CDR3 DNA sequence: TGTGCCAGCAGCCCCGGGGGAAGGGACGAGCAGTACTTC. The encoded protein is CASSPGGRDEQYF.

The V call is TRBV9, the J call TRBJ1-1, with 7 bases lining up with TRBD1. Germline V gene sequence: CDR1 SGDLS, CDR2 YYNGEE. V shed 4 bases and J 10 bases; nucleotides not matched to a gene: 10. The CDR3 is 13 residues long. The CDR3 DNA is TGTGCCAGCAGCTCCAGTAGTGGGACAGCAGCTTTCTTT. Translating it yields CASSSSSGTAAFF.

This chain uses TRBV7-2 with TRBJ2-7, with a possible D match to TRBD1 (5 bases). V was pared by 3 bases and J by 7 bases, with 10 bases between. Germline CDR1 SGHTA, CDR2 FQGNSA. The CDR3 has 12 amino acids. This chain's CDR3 is CASSFNRQEQYF. CDR3 sequence (DNA): TGTGCCAGCAGCTTTAACAGGCAAGAGCAGTACTTC.

The chain has TRBV5-6 and TRBJ2-4; no clear D. The CDR3 runs to 16 residues. Trimming took off 4 bases at V and 0 bases at J, with 14 bases between the two ends. Per the germline V gene, CDR1 is SGHDT and CDR2 is YYEEEE. Here the CDR3 reads CASSLDIGRAKNIQYF. CDR3 in DNA: TGTGCCAGCAGCCTTGATATTGGTAGAGCCAAAAACATTCAGTACTTC.

In DNA form, the CDR3 reads TGTGCCAGCTCACTACTGGACAGGCTTAATGAGCAGTTCTTC. Residues: CASSLLDRLNEQFF. The chain joins TRBV18 to TRBJ2-1; 7 bases agree with TRBD1. The trim removed 4 bases at V and 7 bases at J, leaving 7 bases unmatched. Germline V CDR1 and CDR2: KGHSH, LQKENI. The CDR3 runs to 14 residues.

The V call is TRBV30, the J call TRBJ2-1, with D perhaps matching TRBD2 (7 bases). Germline V CDR1 and CDR2: GTSNPN, SVGIG (reference sequence). The ends were cut back, 6 bases at V and 1 base at J, with 13 bases in the middle. The CDR3 runs to 14 residues. CDR3 sequence reads: CACLEGGSYNEQFF. CDR3 DNA: TGTGCCTGTCTGGAGGGGGGGTCCTACAATGAGCAGTTCTTC.

The V and J genes are TRBV27 and TRBJ1-5; unclear D gene. CDR3 size: 14 residues. Germline V gene data show CDR1 as MNHEY and CDR2 as SMNVEV (reference sequence). V was clipped by 5 bases and J by 0 bases, with 8 bases between them. In nucleotides, the CDR3 is TGTGCCAGCAGTAACGGACTTAGCAATCAGCCCCAGCATTTT. The encoded protein is CASSNGLSNQPQHF.

The chain recombines TRBV2 with TRBJ2-4; D may be TRBD1 (6 bases). This CDR3 has 12 amino acids. V was pared by 4 bases and J by 5 bases, with 6 bases between. Germline V gene data show CDR1 as SNHLY and CDR2 as FYNNEI. CDR3 amino acids: CASSGTENIQYF. CDR3 sequence (DNA): TGTGCCAGCAGTGGGACAGAAAACATTCAGTACTTC. The full variable domain, in which reference TRBV2 and TRBJ2-4 provide the parts outside the CDR3, is EPEVTQTPSHQVTQMGQEVILRCVPISNHLYFYWYRQILGQKVEFLVSFYNNEISEKSEIFDDQFSVERPDGSNFTLKIRSTKLEDSAMYFCASSGTENIQYFGAGTRLSVL.

The V call is TRBV6-5, the J call TRBJ2-1; 11 bases are shared with TRBD2. CDR3 length: 16 amino acids. Losses at the gene ends were 0 bases for V and 2 bases for J; bases not matched to a gene: 0. In germline, CDR1 is MNHEY, CDR2 SVGAGI. The CDR3 loop is CASSYSSGGAYNEQFF. The CDR3 DNA reads TGTGCCAGCAGTTACTCTAGCGGGGGGGCCTACAATGAGCAGTTCTTC.

CDR3 residues: CATSVARGTDTQYF. The CDR3 bases are TGTGCCACCTCTGTCGCCCGGGGCACAGATACGCAGTATTTT. The chain uses TRBV11-2 and TRBJ2-3; D uncertain. The V and J ends lost 10 bases and 1 base respectively, with 15 bases between them. The CDR3 has 14 residues. Germline CDR1 and CDR2: SGHAT and FQNNGV.

This clone is a singleton in its sample. The chain combines TRBV4-2 with TRBJ1-2; weak D call: TRBD1 (5 bases). Deletions cut 0 bases from V and 6 bases from J, with 17 bases between. From germline, CDR1 is LGHNA and CDR2 YNFKEQ. CDR3 length: 16 residues. As DNA, the CDR3 is TGTGCCAGCAGCCAAGATTTGGCGACAGATTTACATGGCTACACCTTC. It yields the protein CASSQDLATDLHGYTF.

The chain has TRBV5-1 and TRBJ2-3, with 9 bases lining up with TRBD2. In germline, CDR1 is SGHRS, CDR2 YFSETQ. J gave up 1 base and V 6 bases, and 6 bases lay outside the gene matches. CDR3 size: 15 residues. CDR3 in amino acids: CASNRWTSGTDTQYF. In nucleotides, the CDR3 is TGCGCCAGCAACCGATGGACTAGCGGCACAGATACGCAGTATTTT.

The V and J genes are TRBV29-1 and TRBJ2-7, with D tentatively TRBD1 (6 bases). CDR1 SQVTM and CDR2 ANQGSEA come from the germline V gene. V shed 7 bases and J shed 2 bases, with 12 bases lying between them. The CDR3 runs 12 residues. In DNA form, the CDR3 reads TGCAGCGGAAAGGACAGCGCCTACGAGCAGTACTTC. Its protein product is CSGKDSAYEQYF.

J is TRBJ2-3 and V is TRBV2, with 12 positions matching TRBD2. Trimming removed 7 bases from V and 4 bases from J; junction bases left unmatched: 6. Looked up from germline, CDR1 is SNHLY and CDR2 is FYNNEI. This CDR3 is 15 amino acids long. CDR3 loop: CASNLAGGRSDTQYF. CDR3 coding DNA: TGTGCCAGCAACCTAGCGGGAGGGCGTTCAGATACGCAGTATTTT.

The table lists this clone with a count of one. The V gene is TRBV12-5, the J gene TRBJ1-1, with D perhaps matching TRBD1 (5 bases). V dropped 0 bases and J dropped 0 bases, with 20 bases sitting between them. CDR1 LGHNT and CDR2 FRNRAP come from the germline V gene. The CDR3 loop spans 19 amino acids. The CDR3 DNA follows: TGTGCTAGTGGTTTGGTACAAAAGGACCTGGCAGGGATGAACACTGAAGCTTTCTTT. Its translation is CASGLVQKDLAGMNTEAFF.

The J gene is TRBJ2-3, the V gene TRBV5-4, with D tentatively TRBD2 (5 bases). The CDR3 contains 14 residues. V lost 2 bases and J lost 3, with 10 bases in between. CDR1 SGHNT and CDR2 YYREEE come from the germline V gene (reference sequence). The CDR3 loop reads CASSLGRETDTQYF. DNA for the CDR3: TGTGCCAGCAGCTTAGGAAGGGAGACAGATACGCAGTATTTT.

In its sample, this clone was seen once. This sequence joins TRBV13 and TRBJ1-2; no reliable D call. The CDR3 is 14 amino acids. Germline CDR1 PRHDT, CDR2 FYEKMQ (reference sequence). V lost 2 bases and J lost 6, with 13 bases in between. CDR3: CASSLISEGNGYTF. The DNA of the CDR3 is TGTGCCAGCAGCTTAATCTCTGAGGGCAATGGCTACACCTTC.

The CDR3 spells CASSLEPAGSSYNEQFF. The CDR3 DNA sequence: TGCGCCAGCAGCTTGGAGCCAGCGGGCAGCTCCTACAATGAGCAGTTCTTC. The rearrangement uses TRBV5-1 and TRBJ2-1; maybe TRBD2 (6 bases). Deletions cut 0 bases from V and 0 bases from J, with 13 bases between. The germline V gene has CDR1 SGHRS and CDR2 YFSETQ. This CDR3 has 17 residues. The full variable domain, its missing parts supplied by reference TRBV5-1 and TRBJ2-1, is KAGVTQTPRYLIKTRGQQVTLSCSPISGHRSVSWYQQTPGQGLQFLFEYFSETQRNKGNFPGRFSGRQFSNSRSEMNVSTLELGDSALYLCASSLEPAGSSYNEQFFGPGTRLTVL.

The chain employs TRBV2 and TRBJ2-3, with 7 bases aligning to TRBD1. The V segment lost 6 bases and the J segment 2 bases; nucleotides outside the gene matches: 5. The V gene's germline CDR1 is SNHLY and CDR2 FYNNEI. This CDR3 comprises 14 residues. The CDR3 loop reads CASRPGQPTDTQYF. The DNA of the CDR3 is TGTGCCAGCAGGCCGGGACAGCCCACAGATACGCAGTATTTT.